Listed here are 26 T cell receptor beta chains from one sample, sequenced in a study of cytomegalovirus exposure and HLA in healthy donors. Vbeta (60) and Jbeta (13) primers were used in the PCR. Clones were read by immunoSEQ multiplex PCR, and TCRdb kept only the in-frame ones, dropping some. The repertoire holds 200,000 to 250,000 clones, more than 75% seen once, with 1.3% in the top ten. The sequenced sample was PBMCs. The receptors derive from a human donor in good health.

The chain links TRBV4-2 to TRBJ2-3, with a weak D call TRBD2 (6 bases). Germline CDR1 LGHNA, CDR2 YNFKEQ. V was trimmed by 6 bases and J by 0 bases, leaving 13 bases between them. CDR3 length equals 15 residues. CDR3 in amino acids: CASRRGRASTDTQYF. The DNA of the CDR3 is TGTGCCAGCAGGCGGGGTCGGGCAAGCACAGATACGCAGTATTTT.

This sequence joins TRBV19 and TRBJ2-1; 9 positions agree with TRBD2. This CDR3 has 15 residues. Germline CDR1 LNHDA, CDR2 SQIVND (reference sequence). With 6 bases clipped from V and 2 bases from J, the junction kept 5 bases outside the gene matches. The CDR3 nucleotides are TGTGCCAGTAGCACAGCGGGAGGACCCTACAATGAGCAGTTCTTC. Translated, it gives CASSTAGGPYNEQFF.

This clone has just one count. The chain uses TRBV6-1 and TRBJ2-3; 8 bases map to TRBD2. The CDR3 sequence is 17 residues long. CDR1 and CDR2 (germline): MNHNS, SASEGT. V was pared by 1 base and J by 5 bases, with 11 bases of the junction left unmatched. The CDR3 region is CASSEEGGSGSLDTQYF. The CDR3 nucleotides are TGTGCCAGCAGTGAAGAGGGAGGGAGCGGGAGTTTAGATACGCAGTATTTT.

V gene TRBV7-2 combines with J gene TRBJ2-5; 8 nucleotides line up with TRBD2. This CDR3 is built from 14 residues. Germline values: CDR1 SGHTA, CDR2 FQGNSA. J gave up 4 bases and V 4 bases, and 5 bases lay outside the gene matches. CDR3 sequence: CASSSLAGRETQYF. CDR3 nucleotide sequence: TGTGCCAGCAGCTCCCTAGCGGGTAGAGAGACCCAGTACTTC.

This chain connects TRBV7-9 to TRBJ1-1; no clear D. The CDR3 is 15 amino acids. Looked up from germline, CDR1 is SEHNR and CDR2 is FQNEAQ (reference sequence). Trimming shortened V by 1 base and J by 1 base, and 10 bases separated the two germline ends. The CDR3 loop is CASSLVIIANTEAFF. The CDR3 region has the DNA TGTGCCAGCAGCTTAGTAATCATAGCGAACACTGAAGCTTTCTTT. Complete variable domain (other parts from reference TRBV7-9 and TRBJ1-1): DTGVSQNPRHKITKRGQNVTFRCDPISEHNRLYWYRQTLGQGPEFLTYFQNEAQLEKSRLLSDRFSAERPKGSFSTLEIQRTEQGDSAMYLCASSLVIIANTEAFFGQGTRLTVV.

The J gene is TRBJ1-1, the V gene TRBV18; D ambiguous. Trimming cost V 6 bases and J 5 bases, with 7 bases left between them. Germline V gene lookup returns CDR1 KGHSH and CDR2 LQKENI. This CDR3 is built from 11 residues. The CDR3 coding sequence is TGTGCCAGCTCCCGCAGTACTGAAGCTTTCTTT. It codes for CASSRSTEAFF.

The chain links TRBV19 to TRBJ2-3, with 7 bases aligning to TRBD2. This CDR3 comprises 15 residues. CDR1 and CDR2 from the germline V gene are LNHDA and SQIVND (reference sequence). V was clipped by 8 bases and J by 2 bases; unmatched bases: 10. In DNA, the CDR3 is TGTGCCAGTTCACGAAGCGGGGACGACACAGATACGCAGTATTTT. This encodes CASSRSGDDTDTQYF.

The chain employs TRBV5-4 and TRBJ1-1; TRBD1 might be the D (6 bases). The CDR3 consists of 16 residues. V lost 2 bases, J lost 5 bases, and 19 bases lay in between. Germline V gene sequence: CDR1 SGHNT, CDR2 YYREEE (reference sequence). For the CDR3, the DNA is TGTGCCAGCAGCTTTTCTAAATTTCGGCAGGGGACTGAAGCTTTCTTT. It translates to CASSFSKFRQGTEAFF.

The chain employs TRBV9 and TRBJ1-2; D possibly corresponds to TRBD1 (6 bases). CDR3 length equals 14 residues. Between the trimmed V and J ends, which lost 1 base and 6 bases, there was a span of 13 bases. Germline V gene sequence: CDR1 SGDLS, CDR2 YYNGEE. The CDR3 spells CASSVPQGPHGYTF. The CDR3 region has the DNA TGTGCCAGCAGCGTACCACAGGGTCCACATGGCTACACCTTC.

This sequence joins TRBV9 and TRBJ2-5; tentatively, D is TRBD2 (6 bases). V was pared by 0 bases and J by 2 bases, with 11 bases between. CDR1 is SGDLS, CDR2 YYNGEE, per germline. This CDR3 has 15 residues. The CDR3 region is CASSVGGTTQETQYF. The CDR3 DNA reads as TGTGCCAGCAGCGTAGGCGGGACGACGCAAGAGACCCAGTACTTC. Full variable domain (remainder filled in from reference TRBV9 and TRBJ2-5): DSGVTQTPKHLITATGQRVTLRCSPRSGDLSVYWYQQSLDQGLQFLIQYYNGEERAKGNILERFSAQQFPDLHSELNLSSLELGDSALYFCASSVGGTTQETQYFGPGTRLLVL.

The chain is built from TRBV19 and TRBJ2-1; 8 bases map to TRBD2. Germline V lookup: CDR1 LNHDA, CDR2 SQIVND (reference sequence). CDR3 length equals 15 residues. Trimming took 3 bases from V and 2 from J; bases not matched to a gene: 3. CDR3 bases: TGTGCCAGTAGTATTCGGCGGGAGGCCTACAATGAGCAGTTCTTC. Its translation is CASSIRREAYNEQFF.

The chain links TRBV19 to TRBJ1-2; 7 bases are a match to TRBD1. The trim removed 3 bases at V and 1 base at J, leaving 5 bases unmatched. From germline, CDR1 is LNHDA and CDR2 SQIVND (reference sequence). The CDR3 contains 15 residues. This chain's CDR3 is CASSIAQGGNYGYTF. The CDR3 DNA reads as TGTGCCAGTAGTATCGCGCAGGGGGGTAACTATGGCTACACCTTC.

V gene TRBV19 combines with J gene TRBJ1-5; 8 nucleotides match TRBD1. V shed 5 bases and J 1 base; nucleotides not matched to a gene: 7. Germline V gene sequence: CDR1 LNHDA, CDR2 SQIVND (reference sequence). The CDR3 runs 16 residues. CDR3: CASSPLDRVSNQPQHF. CDR3 DNA: TGTGCCAGTAGTCCTTTGGACAGGGTCAGCAATCAGCCCCAGCATTTT.

The rearrangement uses TRBV29-1 and TRBJ2-5; 14 bases line up with TRBD2. Trimming cost V 4 bases and J 5 bases; bases outside gene matches: 6. This CDR3 is 15 amino acids long. In germline, CDR1 is SQVTM, CDR2 ANQGSEA. This CDR3 is CSVVRTSGRKETQYF. CDR3 DNA: TGCAGCGTTGTTAGGACTAGCGGGAGGAAGGAGACCCAGTACTTC.

The CDR3 DNA is TGCGCCAGCGGGACGACTAGCGGGCTGACAGATACGCAGTATTTT. Translation: CASGTTSGLTDTQYF. This chain uses TRBV5-1 with TRBJ2-3; 10 bases map to TRBD2. Germline-derived CDR1 and CDR2 are SGHRS and YFSETQ. This CDR3 has 15 amino acids. V was pared by 7 bases and J by 3 bases, with 8 bases of the junction left unmatched.

This clone turned up a few times. This sequence joins TRBV19 and TRBJ1-2; no clear D gene. CDR3 length: 13 amino acids. Germline V gene data show CDR1 as LNHDA and CDR2 as SQIVND (reference sequence). V lost 5 bases, J lost 0 bases, and 7 bases lay in between. CDR3 coding DNA: TGTGCCAGTAGTTTTCGGTCTAACTATGGCTACACCTTC. Translation gives CASSFRSNYGYTF.

The chain carries TRBV21-1 and TRBJ2-2; whether TRBD2, the table's D call, matches the DNA was not checked. TRBV21-1 is flagged as a pseudogene. This CDR3 has 23 residues. The chain's CDR3 is CASSKCSQGRRLAVPSNTGELFF. Written as DNA, the CDR3 is TGTGCCAGCAGCAAGTGCAGTCAGGGGAGGCGACTAGCGGTGCCCTCGAACACCGGGGAGCTGTTTTTT.

The CDR3 is CASSFSGTDNEQFF. The CDR3 DNA is TGTGCCAGTAGTTTTAGCGGGACCGACAATGAGCAGTTCTTC. The chain couples TRBV19 to TRBJ2-1, with 8 bases lining up with TRBD2. With 5 bases clipped from V and 5 bases from J, the junction kept 5 bases outside the gene matches. Germline lookup yields CDR1 LNHDA and CDR2 SQIVND (reference sequence). The CDR3 contains 14 residues.

This sequence joins TRBV27 and TRBJ1-1, with D unclear. There are 13 residues in the CDR3. Germline CDR1 and CDR2: MNHEY and SMNVEV (reference sequence). Trimming cost V 0 bases and J 2 bases, with 4 bases left between them. The CDR3 loop reads CASSLSRNTEAFF. The CDR3 bases are TGTGCCAGCAGTTTATCGCGTAACACTGAAGCTTTCTTT.

This clone was counted once. The rearrangement joins TRBV18 to TRBJ2-7, with D perhaps TRBD1 (6 bases). Germline values: CDR1 KGHSH, CDR2 LQKENI. The CDR3 runs 15 residues. Trimming stripped 3 bases from V and 3 bases from J, with 15 bases between. The CDR3 DNA reads as TGTGCCAGCTCACCGGGGACAATCATAAACTACGAGCAGTACTTC. Its protein is CASSPGTIINYEQYF.

The chain joins TRBV25-1 to TRBJ2-7; possible D gene TRBD1, 5 bases. V dropped 1 base and J dropped 3 bases, with 10 bases sitting between them. The germline V gene has CDR1 MGHDK and CDR2 SYGVNS. This CDR3 has 14 residues. CDR3 loop: CASSESGRDYEQYF. The CDR3 bases are TGTGCCAGCAGTGAATCGGGCAGGGACTACGAGCAGTACTTC.

CDR3 sequence (DNA): TGTGCCAGCAGCTTGGCCCTAGCGGGAGGGCCGGGCTCCTACGAGCAGTACTTC. Its translation: CASSLALAGGPGSYEQYF. The chain links TRBV5-4 to TRBJ2-7, with 12 bases that match TRBD2. This CDR3 has 18 amino acids. V lost 0 bases and J lost 0; bases outside the gene matches: 7. Germline V gives CDR1 SGHNT, CDR2 YYREEE (reference sequence).

The V and J genes are TRBV4-1 and TRBJ2-7; 15 nucleotides align to TRBD2. CDR1 and CDR2 from the germline V gene are MGHRA and YSYEKL. The V gene end was trimmed by 0 bases and the J gene end by 6 bases; junction bases not matched to a gene: 12. The CDR3 is 19 residues long. The CDR3 protein is CASSQDLHQGLAGGREQYF. The DNA of the CDR3 is TGCGCCAGCAGCCAAGATCTCCACCAAGGACTAGCGGGAGGGCGCGAGCAGTACTTC.

The V gene is TRBV28, the J gene TRBJ2-5, with 9 bases identical to TRBD1. This CDR3 region has 16 residues. Germline CDR1 is MDHEN and CDR2 is SYDVKM. V shed 4 bases, J shed 7 bases, and the junction held 13 bases outside the gene matches. In DNA form, the CDR3 reads TGTGCCAGCAGTTCCTTGGACAGGGGCTACCTAGCGACCCAGTACTTC. Protein product: CASSSLDRGYLATQYF.

V gene TRBV10-3 combines with J gene TRBJ2-2; 10 nucleotides match TRBD2. V lost 8 bases and J lost 3; bases outside the gene matches: 18. The CDR3 runs to 19 residues. Germline lookup yields CDR1 ENHRY and CDR2 SYGVKD. Here the CDR3 DNA reads TGTGCCATCCCTCGGGGAGCCAGCGGGAGGGCCCGGGACACCGGGGAGCTGTTTTTT. Translated: CAIPRGASGRARDTGELFF.

The chain is built from TRBV4-2 and TRBJ1-6; D gene unclear. V lost 0 bases to trimming and J lost 0 bases, with 6 bases between them. The V gene's germline CDR1 is LGHNA and CDR2 YNFKEQ. The CDR3 sequence is 16 residues long. The CDR3 is CASSQDASSYNSPLHF. DNA of the CDR3: TGTGCCAGCAGCCAAGATGCTAGCTCCTATAATTCACCCCTCCACTTT.